This TCR beta chain is drawn from a study of blood T cells in healthy people across ages. The authors ran a second PCR of about 7 to 11 cycles using a sample-barcoded 5' primer and a J-beta primer mix. MiXCR was run by TCRdb on the 5' RACE reads, yielding one entry per CDR3 protein. Of 1.5 million to 2 million distinct CDR3 sequences in the sample, roughly 52% were seen once. CDR1 and CDR2 (germline): DFQATT, SNEGSKA (reference sequence). J lost 7 bases, V lost 6 bases, and 10 bases had no gene match. The CDR3 has 15 residues. V is TRBV20-1 and J is TRBJ1-6; 9 bases match TRBD1. The receptor's source is a woman aged 40 to 50 in good health. The specimen sequenced was blood. The CDR3 DNA follows: TGCAGTGCCGGGGTGGGGGACAGGGTAAATTCACCCCTCCACTTT. It yields the protein CSAGVGDRVNSPLHF.